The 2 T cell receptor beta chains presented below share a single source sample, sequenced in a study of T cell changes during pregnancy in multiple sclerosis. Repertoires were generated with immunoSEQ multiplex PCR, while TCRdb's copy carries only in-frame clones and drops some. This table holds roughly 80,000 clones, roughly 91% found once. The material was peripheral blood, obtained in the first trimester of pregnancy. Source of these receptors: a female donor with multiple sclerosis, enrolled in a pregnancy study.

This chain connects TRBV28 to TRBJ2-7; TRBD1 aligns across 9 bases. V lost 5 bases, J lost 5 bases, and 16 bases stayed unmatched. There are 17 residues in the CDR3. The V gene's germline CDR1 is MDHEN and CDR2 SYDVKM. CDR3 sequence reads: CASSHSTPGQGDNEQYF. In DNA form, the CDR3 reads TGTGCCAGCAGTCATAGTACCCCGGGACAGGGCGATAACGAGCAGTACTTC.

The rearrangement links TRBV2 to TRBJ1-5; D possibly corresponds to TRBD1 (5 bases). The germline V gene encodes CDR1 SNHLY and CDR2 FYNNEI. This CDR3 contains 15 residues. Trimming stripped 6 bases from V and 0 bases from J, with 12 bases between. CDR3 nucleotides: TGTGCCAGCAGCGAATCAGGGTCTAGCAATCAGCCCCAGCATTTT. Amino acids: CASSESGSSNQPQHF.